This T cell receptor beta chain was identified in a study of shared clonotypes between healthy human individuals. General study findings and limits: Larger estimated richness was generally seen in naive subsets than in memory subsets. Clonotypes which were not shared had lower generation probabilities than clonotypes that all four donors shared.

CD45RA-negative memory and CD45RA+ naive subsets were split from the CD4+ cells. The assay was run at deep level. Generated by immunoSEQ multiplex PCR, the TCRdb table keeps only in-frame clones and is missing some. Among some 1,600,000 clones listed, 95% to 99% were seen once. Note on this clone: Its antigen is still unknown.

Sequencing was carried out using naive CD4+ T cells sorted from blood. Subset of the sample: CD45RA+ positively selected. The receptor's source is a man in his thirties or forties in good health.

The CDR3 nucleotides are TGTGCCAATCGGGACCTCAAGGACGACACTGAAGCTTTCTTT. It encodes CANRDLKDDTEAFF. The chain carries TRBV5-4 and TRBJ1-1; TRBD1 might be the D (5 bases). There are 14 residues in the CDR3. Looked up from germline, CDR1 is SGHNT and CDR2 is YYREEE (reference sequence). Trimming left V 9 bases short and J 3 bases short, with 18 bases between. The variable domain in full, completed from reference TRBV5-4 and TRBJ1-1, reads ETGVTQSPTHLIKTRGQQVTLRCSSQSGHNTVSWYQQALGQGPQFIFQYYREEENGRGNFPPRFSGLQFPNYSSELNVNALELDDSALYLCANRDLKDDTEAFFGQGTRLTVV.